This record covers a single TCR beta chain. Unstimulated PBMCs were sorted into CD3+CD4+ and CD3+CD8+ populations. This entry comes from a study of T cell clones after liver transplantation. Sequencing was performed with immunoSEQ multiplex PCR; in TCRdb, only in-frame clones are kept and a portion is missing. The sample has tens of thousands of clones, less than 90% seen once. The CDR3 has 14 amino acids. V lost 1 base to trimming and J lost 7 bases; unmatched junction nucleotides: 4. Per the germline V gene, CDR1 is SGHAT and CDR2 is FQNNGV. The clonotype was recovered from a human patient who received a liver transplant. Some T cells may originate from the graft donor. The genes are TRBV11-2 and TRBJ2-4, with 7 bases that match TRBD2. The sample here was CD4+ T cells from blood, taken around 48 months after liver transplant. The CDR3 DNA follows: TGTGCCAGCAGCTTAGGACACGGGGGGAACATTCAGTACTTC. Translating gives CASSLGHGGNIQYF.